The following is a T cell receptor (beta chain) sequence with its context. The sample is drawn from a study of regulatory T cells in long-lasting Graves disease. V dropped 5 bases and J dropped 4 bases, with 8 bases sitting between them. The CDR3 contains 13 residues. CDR1 is MNHEY and CDR2 is SVGEGT in the germline V gene. Indicated time point: newly diagnosed GD, antithyroid drugs for less than 3 months. PBMC-extracted RNA yielded the TCR library. Graves' disease was diagnosed by American Thyroid Association guidelines. Combining iRepertoire HTBI primers with Arm-PCR of CDR3 regions, the authors built TCR beta libraries. MiXCR was run by TCRdb on the multiplex PCR reads, yielding one entry per CDR3 protein. The sample contains 450,000 to 700,000 distinct CDR3 sequences, roughly 12% of which appear only once. These data were likewise used in another study, on T cells in Graves' hyperthyroidism and ophthalmopathy. According to that study: Carried out on the TCR CDR3, a first-round RT-PCR used the HTBI primer set.

The sample here was peripheral blood mononuclear cells (PBMCs), taken at new diagnosis, from a patient treated with antithyroid drugs. The rearrangement uses TRBV6-2 or TRBV6-3 and TRBJ2-2; D perhaps matches TRBD2 (6 bases). The receptor's source is a man aged 25 to 45 with Graves disease. CDR3 in amino acids: CASSGDCTGELFF. For the CDR3, the DNA is TGTGCCAGCAGTGGGGACTGCACCGGGGAGCTGTTTTTT.